This TCR beta chain is drawn from a study of blood T cell repertoires in COVID-19 (dated by TCRdb to the early 2020s). In the study overall: Collaborator samples came from the United States, Italy and Spain and covered acute and convalescent phases of COVID-19. The repertoires were released in a freely available public database intended as a resource for research on the immune response to SARS-CoV-2. Subjects who had been exposed to COVID-19, were actively infected with it, or had recovered from it provided the deeply sampled blood TCRbeta repertoires that made up the dataset. The samples were drawn from the first 160 participants of the ongoing ImmuneRACE study and from under 1,500 subjects provided by 6 global collaborators. Sample metadata almost always included a de-identified subject ID, COVID-19 status, age in years and sex. The material from the prospective study consisted of cDNA or gDNA derived from T cells, B-cell-depleted T cells, or PBMCs. HLA class I and class II types, where available, came from metadata supplied by the sample provider rather than from assay-based typing. General study outcomes and caveats: How much clinical and demographic metadata was included differed by source and by participant, and the metadata was provided uncurated.

Deletion took 3 bases off V and 2 bases off J, with a span of 12 bases between the germline ends. The CDR3, from cysteine to phenylalanine, totals 15 residues. The kept DNA is CDR3 alone, 45 bases in frame from the first base. CDR1 and CDR2 are drawn from the germline V gene: SGHRS, YFSETQ. Each collaborating institution followed its own protocols to collect whole blood in K2EDTA tubes. For TCRbeta analysis, collaborators shipped samples as frozen whole blood, isolated PBMCs, or DNA extracted from either of those sample types. TCRbeta CDR3 regions were amplified from genomic DNA by means of the immunoSEQ Assay, a bias-controlled multiplex PCR. On the study's bioinformatics: The number of nucleated cells in each sample was estimated by amplification of reference gene primers within the assay. To quantify the absolute abundance of each unique TCRbeta CDR3 rearrangement, sequence reads were collapsed and filtered. For each sample, productive Simpson clonality was calculated by taking the square root of Simpson's diversity index across productive rearrangements. Entries here come from immuneACCESS through TCRdb and include only in-frame sequences with V and J called. Some clones fail to appear in such tables; in the studies checked, an unresolved V gene covers under half of the shortfall, and the cause of the remainder is unknown. V and J calls and clone size are copied from that table; D and trimming were computed from the DNA. The sample data list around 200,000 clones, and around 83% of these were observed just once. The top ten constitute less than 3.5% of the sample.

With regard to this clone: Its target antigen remains unknown. No clone much larger than this one lies a single base away; base qualities are absent.

The sequencing sample was made of peripheral blood. The receptor was derived from a middle-aged man with active or convalescent COVID-19. In this chain, TRBV5-1 is recombined with TRBJ1-5, and possibly TRBD1, on 5 matching bases. The CDR3 reads as follows: CASSSGGFGNQPQHF. The bases are TGCGCCAGCAGCTCCGGGGGTTTCGGCAATCAGCCCCAGCATTTT.